One sample yielded the 26 T cell receptor beta chains listed below, sequenced in a study of T cells expressing NK-cell markers. Each CDR3 protein gets one entry in TCRdb, which reprocessed the 5' RACE reads and gives no DNA. Its table lists roughly 180,000 distinct CDR3 sequences. What was sequenced was blood T cells: a sorted CD56 or NKG2C T cell subset, CD4+ or CD8+ T cells, or bulk PBMC T cells (not recorded which). The source is a woman between 18 and 70 years old in good health.

This chain connects TRBV20-1 to TRBJ2-5; TCRdb designates TRBD1, a call that cannot be tested without DNA. The V gene's germline CDR1 is DFQATT and CDR2 SNEGSKA (reference sequence). This CDR3 spans 12 amino acids. Here the CDR3 reads CSAPPVGETQYF.

The chain is built from TRBV5-1 and TRBJ1-2; TCRdb's D call, TRBD1, is unchecked because there is no DNA. This CDR3 has 14 amino acids. Germline CDR1 is SGHRS and CDR2 is YFSETQ. The CDR3 is CASSIPGQVYGYTF.

The chain is built from TRBV7-3 and TRBJ2-2; the TCRdb call, TRBD2, lacks DNA for checking. The CDR3 covers 17 residues. Germline CDR1 reads SGHTA; CDR2 reads FQGTGA. CDR3 sequence reads: CASSLAGGPSNTGELFF.

V usage is TRBV2 and J usage is TRBJ2-2. Germline values: CDR1 SNHLY, CDR2 FYNNEI. The CDR3 consists of 12 residues. CDR3 protein: CASTQITGELFF.

This rearrangement joins TRBV5-1 to TRBJ2-1; TCRdb gives TRBD1 as the D gene, but with no DNA this cannot be confirmed. The CDR3 is made up of 15 amino acids. The germline V gene has CDR1 SGHRS and CDR2 YFSETQ. This CDR3 is CASSFGQALKDEQFF.

This chain joins TRBV3-1 and TRBJ1-2; absent DNA, TCRdb's TRBD1 call cannot be checked. The CDR3 totals 16 residues. From germline, CDR1 is LGHDT and CDR2 YNNKEL (reference sequence). CDR3 sequence reads: CASSQEETGDNYGYTF. Complete variable domain (other parts from reference TRBV3-1 and TRBJ1-2): DTAVSQTPKYLVTQMGNDKSIKCEQNLGHDTMYWYKQDSKKFLKIMFSYNNKELIINETVPNRFSPKSPDKAHLNLHINSLELGDSAVYFCASSQEETGDNYGYTFGSGTRLTVV.

CDR3: CSAQSFSGGALETQYF. The J gene is TRBJ2-5, the V gene TRBV20-1; without DNA, the TCRdb call of TRBD2 cannot be checked. Germline CDR1 and CDR2: DFQATT and SNEGSKA (reference sequence). The CDR3 contains 16 residues.

V gene TRBV12-3 or TRBV12-4 combines with J gene TRBJ1-3; TCRdb reports TRBD1, a call that lacks DNA to check it against. The CDR3 covers 16 residues. CDR3 region: CASSFRQGAGRNTIYF.

This chain connects TRBV6-6 to TRBJ1-2; the D call of TRBD1 rests on TCRdb alone, since no DNA is present to check it. The CDR3 extends over 12 amino acids. CDR1 and CDR2 from the germline V gene are MNHNY and SVGAGI (reference sequence). CDR3 region: CASSFNPRGYTF.

The V gene is TRBV20-1, the J gene TRBJ1-2; the TCRdb D gene call, TRBD1, has no DNA to confirm it. The CDR3 sequence is 13 residues long. Germline CDR1 and CDR2: DFQATT and SNEGSKA (reference sequence). CDR3 sequence: CSAYRGLGYGYTF.

The rearrangement links TRBV6-1 to TRBJ1-5; TCRdb names TRBD1, which stays unverified in the absence of DNA. This CDR3 region has 15 residues. Germline-derived CDR1 and CDR2 are MNHNS and SASEGT. The CDR3 is CASSGSRGQGQPQHF.

The chain couples TRBV5-1 to TRBJ2-5; TCRdb's D call, TRBD1, is unchecked because there is no DNA. In germline, CDR1 is SGHRS, CDR2 YFSETQ. The CDR3 is made up of 15 amino acids. The CDR3 region is CASSAQGTYEETQYF.

The chain combines TRBV5-1 with TRBJ2-3; the TCRdb call, TRBD1, lacks DNA for checking. CDR1 SGHRS and CDR2 YFSETQ come from the germline V gene. This CDR3 region has 17 residues. The CDR3 spells CASSLGSSGQGTDTQYF.

The CDR3 region is CASSLGGDLSEQYF. The genes are TRBV7-3 and TRBJ2-7; the D call of TRBD1 rests on TCRdb alone, since no DNA is present to check it. The CDR3 sequence is 14 residues long. CDR1 and CDR2 (germline): SGHTA, FQGTGA.

The chain joins TRBV12-3 or TRBV12-4 to TRBJ2-7; no DNA is available, so the TRBD1 call from TCRdb remains unchecked. This CDR3 has 13 residues. The CDR3 loop reads CASSTGPSIEQYF.

The chain is built from TRBV6-5 and TRBJ2-5. Germline values: CDR1 MNHEY, CDR2 SVGAGI. There are 12 residues in the CDR3. The CDR3 sequence: CASSNQRKTQYF.

V usage is TRBV29-1 and J usage is TRBJ2-7; TCRdb calls TRBD2, which cannot be checked without DNA. The CDR3 sequence is 12 residues long. In germline, CDR1 is SQVTM, CDR2 ANQGSEA. This chain's CDR3 is CSSGTSMHEQYF.

The chain joins TRBV6-1 to TRBJ1-3. CDR1 MNHNS and CDR2 SASEGT come from the germline V gene. The CDR3 has 16 amino acids. CDR3 loop: CASSEAYGNSGNTIYF.

J is TRBJ2-4 and V is TRBV24-1; TCRdb's D gene call, TRBD1, goes unchecked for lack of DNA. This CDR3 comprises 17 residues. The germline V gene has CDR1 KGHDR and CDR2 SFDVKD. The CDR3 sequence is CATSDSIAEGAKNIQYF.

The J gene is TRBJ2-1, the V gene TRBV12-3 or TRBV12-4; TCRdb's D call of TRBD2 is untestable without DNA. CDR3 length: 18 amino acids. The CDR3 spells CASSPRASGRSGYNEQFF.

The rearrangement links TRBV7-2 to TRBJ1-2; TCRdb reports TRBD1, a call that lacks DNA to check it against. The CDR3 runs to 14 residues. The germline V gene has CDR1 SGHTA and CDR2 FQGNSA. The CDR3 sequence: CASSFDRAGYGYTF.

The chain links TRBV7-2 to TRBJ2-5; checking the TCRdb D call of TRBD2 is not possible without DNA. Germline V gene data show CDR1 as SGHTA and CDR2 as FQGNSA. The CDR3 contains 16 residues. CDR3 region: CASSLALVAGQETQYF.

The chain combines TRBV20-1 with TRBJ2-7; TCRdb proposes TRBD2, but this gene call is untestable without DNA. The CDR3 runs 12 residues. Germline V lookup: CDR1 DFQATT, CDR2 SNEGSKA (reference sequence). The CDR3 protein is CSGTSGRDEQYF.

The V call is TRBV28, the J call TRBJ2-7; the D call of TRBD1 rests on TCRdb alone, since no DNA is present to check it. The CDR3 is made up of 17 amino acids. In germline, CDR1 is MDHEN, CDR2 SYDVKM. CDR3 amino acids: CASSLFLKRTGSYEQYF.

The chain joins TRBV12-3 or TRBV12-4 to TRBJ2-7; TCRdb returns TRBD2, unconfirmable since there is no DNA. CDR3 length: 14 residues. CDR3 amino acids: CASKRDASSYEQYF.

The chain recombines TRBV12-3 or TRBV12-4 with TRBJ2-7; the D call of TRBD2 rests on TCRdb alone, since no DNA is present to check it. The CDR3 contains 13 residues. Here the CDR3 reads CASSLSGREEQYF.